This TCR beta chain is from a study of cytomegalovirus exposure and HLA in healthy donors. Study context: From HLA-typed donors, an early data release held tens of millions of unique TCRs.

In the case of this clone: Its antigen remains unknown.

Trimming cost V 3 bases and J 3 bases, with 10 bases left between them. In germline, CDR1 is SGHRS, CDR2 YFSETQ. CDR3 size: 14 residues. The PCR had 60 Vbeta and 13 Jbeta primers. Profiled with immunoSEQ multiplex PCR; TCRdb holds only in-frame clones, not every one. Of 120,000 or so clones in the sample, around 79% were seen once. Study observations and caveats: There were a few CMV-associated chains whose specificity for CMV antigens was confirmed in vitro.

This rearrangement joins TRBV5-1 to TRBJ1-3, with D tentatively TRBD1 (6 bases). The sequenced sample consisted of PBMCs. The sequence was collected from a woman between 40 and 50 years old in good health and CMV-seronegative. The CDR3 protein is CASSSGQIGNTIYF. For the CDR3, the DNA is TGCGCCAGCAGCTCCGGACAGATTGGAAACACCATATATTTT. Full variable domain (missing parts from reference TRBV5-1 and TRBJ1-3): KAGVTQTPRYLIKTRGQQVTLSCSPISGHRSVSWYQQTPGQGLQFLFEYFSETQRNKGNFPGRFSGRQFSNSRSEMNVSTLELGDSALYLCASSSGQIGNTIYFGEGSWLTVV.